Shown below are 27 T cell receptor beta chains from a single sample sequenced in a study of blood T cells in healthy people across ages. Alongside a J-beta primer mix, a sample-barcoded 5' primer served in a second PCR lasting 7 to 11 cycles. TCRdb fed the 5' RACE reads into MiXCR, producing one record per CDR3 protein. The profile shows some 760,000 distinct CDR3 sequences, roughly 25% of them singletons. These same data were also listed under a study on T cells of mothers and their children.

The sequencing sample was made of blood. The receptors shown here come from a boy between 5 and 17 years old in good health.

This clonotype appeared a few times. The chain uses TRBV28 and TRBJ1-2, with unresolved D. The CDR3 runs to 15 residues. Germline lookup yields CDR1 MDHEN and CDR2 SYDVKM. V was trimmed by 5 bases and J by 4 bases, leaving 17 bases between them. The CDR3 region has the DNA TGTGCCAGCAGTCACCCACCGGGTACTTTCTATGGCTACACCTTC. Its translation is CASSHPPGTFYGYTF.

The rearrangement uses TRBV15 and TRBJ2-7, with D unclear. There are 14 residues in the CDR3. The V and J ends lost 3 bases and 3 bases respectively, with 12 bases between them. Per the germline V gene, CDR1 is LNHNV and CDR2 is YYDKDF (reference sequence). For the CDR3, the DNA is TGTGCCACCAGCAGGAAGCCCAGAGACTACGAGCAGTACTTC. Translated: CATSRKPRDYEQYF. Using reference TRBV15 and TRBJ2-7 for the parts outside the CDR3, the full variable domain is DAMVIQNPRYQVTQFGKPVTLSCSQTLNHNVMYWYQQKSSQAPKLLFHYYDKDFNNEADTPDNFQSRRPNTSFCFLDIRSPGLGDTAMYLCATSRKPRDYEQYFGPGTRLTVT.

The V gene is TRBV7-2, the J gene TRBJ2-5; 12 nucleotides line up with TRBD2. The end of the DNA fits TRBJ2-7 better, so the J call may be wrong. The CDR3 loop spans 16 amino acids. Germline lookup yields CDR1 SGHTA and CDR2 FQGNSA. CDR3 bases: TGTGCCAGCAGCTTAGAGCCTCTAGCGGGGGGGCACGAGCAGTACTTC. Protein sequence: CASSLEPLAGGHEQYF.

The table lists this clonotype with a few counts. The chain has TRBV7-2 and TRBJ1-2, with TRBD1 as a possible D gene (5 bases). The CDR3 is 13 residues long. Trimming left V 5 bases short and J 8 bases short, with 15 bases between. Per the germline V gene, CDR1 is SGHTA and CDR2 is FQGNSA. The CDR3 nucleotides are TGTGCCAGCAGCCAAAGAGCAGGGAAAGGCTACACCTTC. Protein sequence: CASSQRAGKGYTF.

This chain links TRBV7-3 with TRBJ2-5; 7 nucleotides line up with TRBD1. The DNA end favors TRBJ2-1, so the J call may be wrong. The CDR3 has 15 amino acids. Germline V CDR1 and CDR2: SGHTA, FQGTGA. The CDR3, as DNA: TGTGCCAGCAGCCCCGAACCAAATAGACAGGGTCGGCAGTTCTTC. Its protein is CASSPEPNRQGRQFF.

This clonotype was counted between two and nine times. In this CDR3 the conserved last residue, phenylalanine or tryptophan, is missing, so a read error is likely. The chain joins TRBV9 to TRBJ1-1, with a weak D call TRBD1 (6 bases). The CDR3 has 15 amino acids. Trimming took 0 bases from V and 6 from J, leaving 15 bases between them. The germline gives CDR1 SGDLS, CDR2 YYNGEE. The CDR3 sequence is CASSVDGRGVSEAFS. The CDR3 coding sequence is TGTGCCAGCAGCGTAGATGGCAGGGGAGTATCTGAAGCTTTCTCT.

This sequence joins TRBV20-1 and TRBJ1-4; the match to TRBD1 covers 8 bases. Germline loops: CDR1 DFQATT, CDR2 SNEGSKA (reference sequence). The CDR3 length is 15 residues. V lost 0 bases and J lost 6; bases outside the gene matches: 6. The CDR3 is CSARDTGGSYEKLFF. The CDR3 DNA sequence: TGCAGTGCTAGAGATACAGGGGGGTCTTATGAAAAACTGTTTTTT.

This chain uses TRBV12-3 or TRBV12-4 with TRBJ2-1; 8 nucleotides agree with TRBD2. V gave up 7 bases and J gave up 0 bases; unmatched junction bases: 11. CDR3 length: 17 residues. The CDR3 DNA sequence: TGTGCCAGCACTAGCGGGCCCGCTTCGGACTCCTACAATGAGCAGTTCTTC. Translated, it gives CASTSGPASDSYNEQFF.

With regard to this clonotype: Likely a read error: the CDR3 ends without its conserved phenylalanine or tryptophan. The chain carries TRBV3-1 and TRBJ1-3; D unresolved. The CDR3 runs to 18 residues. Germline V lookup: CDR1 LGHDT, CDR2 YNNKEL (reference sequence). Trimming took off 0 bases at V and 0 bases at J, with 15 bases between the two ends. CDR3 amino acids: CASSQDGSKGLSGNTIYS. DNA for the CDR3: TGTGCCAGCAGCCAAGATGGGAGCAAAGGCCTCTCTGGAAACACCATATATTCT.

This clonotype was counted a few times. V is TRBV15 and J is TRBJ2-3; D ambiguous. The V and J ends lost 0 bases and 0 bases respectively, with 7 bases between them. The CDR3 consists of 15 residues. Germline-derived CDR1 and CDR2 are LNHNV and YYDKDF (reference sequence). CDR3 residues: CATSRDFGSTDTQYF. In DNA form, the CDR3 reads TGTGCCACCAGCAGAGATTTCGGAAGCACAGATACGCAGTATTTT.

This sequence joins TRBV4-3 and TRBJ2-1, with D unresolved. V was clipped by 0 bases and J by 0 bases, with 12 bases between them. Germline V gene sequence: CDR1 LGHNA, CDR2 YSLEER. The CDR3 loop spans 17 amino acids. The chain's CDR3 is CASSQDRGEYSYNEQFF. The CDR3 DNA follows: TGCGCCAGCAGCCAAGATCGAGGAGAATACTCCTACAATGAGCAGTTCTTC.

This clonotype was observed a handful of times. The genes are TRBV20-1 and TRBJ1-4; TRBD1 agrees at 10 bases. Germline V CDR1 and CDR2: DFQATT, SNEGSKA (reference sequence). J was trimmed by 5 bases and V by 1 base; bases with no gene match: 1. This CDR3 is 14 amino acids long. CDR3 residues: CSARGGQGNEKLFF. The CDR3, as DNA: TGCAGTGCTAGAGGGGGACAGGGGAATGAAAAACTGTTTTTT.

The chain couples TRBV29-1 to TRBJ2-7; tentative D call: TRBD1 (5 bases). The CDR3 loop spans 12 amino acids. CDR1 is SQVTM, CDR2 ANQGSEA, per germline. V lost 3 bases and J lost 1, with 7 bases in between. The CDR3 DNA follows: TGCAGCGTTGAGCAGGGTTCCTACGAGCAGTACTTC. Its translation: CSVEQGSYEQYF.

The CDR3 spells CASTEAPEYEQYF. CDR3 sequence (DNA): TGTGCCAGCACCGAAGCCCCGGAGTACGAGCAGTACTTC. The chain recombines TRBV7-9 with TRBJ2-7; unclear D gene. Germline CDR1 SEHNR, CDR2 FQNEAQ (reference sequence). The CDR3 has 13 residues. V was shortened by 7 bases and J by 4 bases, with 14 bases between the two germline ends.

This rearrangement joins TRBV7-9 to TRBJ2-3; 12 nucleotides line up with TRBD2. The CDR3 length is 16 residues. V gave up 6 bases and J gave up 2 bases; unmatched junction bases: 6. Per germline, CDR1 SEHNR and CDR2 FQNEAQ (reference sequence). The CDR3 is CASSQGLAGITDTQYF. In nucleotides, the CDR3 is TGTGCCAGCAGTCAAGGACTAGCGGGGATCACAGATACGCAGTATTTT. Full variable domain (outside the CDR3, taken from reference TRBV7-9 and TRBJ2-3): DTGVSQNPRHKITKRGQNVTFRCDPISEHNRLYWYRQTLGQGPEFLTYFQNEAQLEKSRLLSDRFSAERPKGSFSTLEIQRTEQGDSAMYLCASSQGLAGITDTQYFGPGTRLTVL.

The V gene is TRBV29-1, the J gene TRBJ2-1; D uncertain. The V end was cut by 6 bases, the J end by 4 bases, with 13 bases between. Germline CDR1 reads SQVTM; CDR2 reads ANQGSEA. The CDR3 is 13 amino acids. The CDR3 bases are TGCAGCGTCTCAGGTGATAGGTACAATGAGCAGTTCTTC. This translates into CSVSGDRYNEQFF.

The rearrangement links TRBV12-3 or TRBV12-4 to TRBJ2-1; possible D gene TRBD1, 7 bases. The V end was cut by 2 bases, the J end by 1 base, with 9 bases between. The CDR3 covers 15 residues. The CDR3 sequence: CASSLPGGSYNEQFF. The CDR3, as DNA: TGTGCCAGCAGTTTACCAGGGGGGTCCTACAATGAGCAGTTCTTC.

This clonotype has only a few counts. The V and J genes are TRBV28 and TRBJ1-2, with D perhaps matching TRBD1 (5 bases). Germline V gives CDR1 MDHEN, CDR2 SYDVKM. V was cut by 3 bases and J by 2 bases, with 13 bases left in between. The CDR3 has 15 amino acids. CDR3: CASSLRTGANYGYTF. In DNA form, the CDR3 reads TGTGCCAGCAGTTTGCGGACCGGGGCCAACTATGGCTACACCTTC.

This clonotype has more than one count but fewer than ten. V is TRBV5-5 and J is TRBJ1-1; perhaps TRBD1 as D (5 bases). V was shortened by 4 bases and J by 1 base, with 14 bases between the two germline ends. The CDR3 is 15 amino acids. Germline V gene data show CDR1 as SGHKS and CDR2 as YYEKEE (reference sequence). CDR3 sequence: CASSPSGEPNTEAFF. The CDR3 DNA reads TGTGCCAGCAGCCCGTCGGGGGAGCCGAACACTGAAGCTTTCTTT.

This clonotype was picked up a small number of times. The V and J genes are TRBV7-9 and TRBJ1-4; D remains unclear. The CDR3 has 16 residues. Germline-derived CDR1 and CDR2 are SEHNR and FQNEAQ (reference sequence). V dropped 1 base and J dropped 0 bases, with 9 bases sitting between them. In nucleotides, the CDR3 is TGTGCCAGCAGCTTAGTTGGCGTTGCAACTAATGAAAAACTGTTTTTT. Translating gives CASSLVGVATNEKLFF. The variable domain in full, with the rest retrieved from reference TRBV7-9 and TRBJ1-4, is DTGVSQNPRHKITKRGQNVTFRCDPISEHNRLYWYRQTLGQGPEFLTYFQNEAQLEKSRLLSDRFSAERPKGSFSTLEIQRTEQGDSAMYLCASSLVGVATNEKLFFGSGTQLSVL.

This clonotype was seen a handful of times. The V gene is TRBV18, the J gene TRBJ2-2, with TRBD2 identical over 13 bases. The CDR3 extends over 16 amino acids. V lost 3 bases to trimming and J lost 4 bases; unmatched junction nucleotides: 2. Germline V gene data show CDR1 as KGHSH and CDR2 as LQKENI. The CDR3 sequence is CASSPRLAGGTGELFF. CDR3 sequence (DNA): TGTGCCAGCTCACCGAGACTAGCGGGGGGCACCGGGGAGCTGTTTTTT.

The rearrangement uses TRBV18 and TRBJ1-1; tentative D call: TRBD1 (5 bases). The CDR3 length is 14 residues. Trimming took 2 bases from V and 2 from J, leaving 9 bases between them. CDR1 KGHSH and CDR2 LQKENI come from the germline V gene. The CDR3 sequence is CASSPETVNTEAFF. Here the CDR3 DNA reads TGTGCCAGCTCACCAGAGACAGTTAACACTGAAGCTTTCTTT. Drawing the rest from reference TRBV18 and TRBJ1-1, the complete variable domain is NAGVMQNPRHLVRRRGQEARLRCSPMKGHSHVYWYRQLPEEGLKFMVYLQKENIIDESGMPKERFSAEFPKEGPSILRIQQVVRGDSAAYFCASSPETVNTEAFFGQGTRLTVV.

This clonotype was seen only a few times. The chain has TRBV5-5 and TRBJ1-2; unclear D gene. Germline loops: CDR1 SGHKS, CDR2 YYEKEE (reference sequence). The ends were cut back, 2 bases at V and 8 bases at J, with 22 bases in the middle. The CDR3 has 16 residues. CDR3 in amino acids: CASSFSWRPFSDGYTF. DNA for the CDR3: TGTGCCAGCAGCTTCAGCTGGCGGCCATTTTCGGACGGCTACACCTTC.

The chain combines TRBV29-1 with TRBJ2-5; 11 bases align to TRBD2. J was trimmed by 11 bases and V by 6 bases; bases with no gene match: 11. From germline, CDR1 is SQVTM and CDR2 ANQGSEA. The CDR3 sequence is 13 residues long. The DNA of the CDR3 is TGCAGCGTCATAGCGGGAGGGCCGAGAGAGCAGTACTTC. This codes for CSVIAGGPREQYF.

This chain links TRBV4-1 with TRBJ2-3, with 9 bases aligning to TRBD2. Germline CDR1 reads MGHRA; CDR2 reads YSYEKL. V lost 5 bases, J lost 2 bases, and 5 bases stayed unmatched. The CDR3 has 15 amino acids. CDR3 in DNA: TGCGCCAGCAGCGGGGTAGCGGGAGTCACAGATACGCAGTATTTT. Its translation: CASSGVAGVTDTQYF.

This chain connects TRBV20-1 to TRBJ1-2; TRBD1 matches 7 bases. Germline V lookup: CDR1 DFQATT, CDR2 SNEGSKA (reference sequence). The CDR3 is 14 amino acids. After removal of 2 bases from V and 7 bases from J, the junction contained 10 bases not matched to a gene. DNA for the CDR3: TGCAGTGCTAGAAAAATAACAGGGGCCGGTGGCTACACCTTC. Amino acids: CSARKITGAGGYTF.

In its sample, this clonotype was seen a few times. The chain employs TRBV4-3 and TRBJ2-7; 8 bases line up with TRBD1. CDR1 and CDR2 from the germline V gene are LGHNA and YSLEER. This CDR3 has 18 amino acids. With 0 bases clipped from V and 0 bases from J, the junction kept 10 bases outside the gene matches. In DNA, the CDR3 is TGCGCCAGCAGCCAAGACGGCGGAGGCAGGGGGCACTCCTACGAGCAGTACTTC. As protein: CASSQDGGGRGHSYEQYF.